This T cell receptor beta chain was recorded in a study of blood T cell repertoires in COVID-19. Across the study: There were acute and convalescent COVID-19 samples, and they came from the United States, Italy and Spain. The cDNA or gDNA used as material had been derived from T cells, B-cell-depleted T cells, or PBMCs.

Authors' processing steps: Reference gene primer amplification in the assay estimated nucleated cell counts. Clones were read by immunoSEQ multiplex PCR, and TCRdb kept only the in-frame ones, dropping some. The D gene and trimming were derived from the DNA, and the V and J assignments and clone size from that table. The profile shows under 200,000 clones, about 85% of them singletons. J gave up 12 bases and V 6 bases, and 11 bases lay outside the gene matches. Germline V gene data show CDR1 as MNHNY and CDR2 as SVGAGI (reference sequence). The CDR3 has 13 residues. The sample consisted of peripheral blood. The V gene is TRBV6-6, the J gene TRBJ2-4; 7 nucleotides agree with TRBD1. This TCR came from a man between 60 and 75 years old with acute or convalescent COVID-19. The CDR3 loop reads CASSSGQIKSQYF. The CDR3 nucleotides read TGTGCCAGCAGCTCGGGACAGATAAAGTCTCAGTACTTC.